This T cell receptor (beta chain) is from a study of blood T cell repertoires in COVID-19. At the level of the study: Spain, Italy and the United States supplied samples that represented acute and convalescent COVID-19. In each case, the material was cDNA or gDNA derived from T cells, B-cell-depleted T cells, or PBMCs.

Original methodology: The authors estimated nucleated cell counts from reference gene primer amplification. Clones were read by immunoSEQ multiplex PCR, and TCRdb kept only the in-frame ones, dropping some. V and J calls and clone size are those listed in that table; D and trimming were worked out from the DNA. The repertoire holds about 98,000 clones, with roughly 80% as singletons. The sample consisted of peripheral blood. The sequence derives from a man between 65 and 85 years old with active or convalescent COVID-19.

CDR3 protein: CASGRGQGNYNEQFF. DNA for the CDR3: TGTGCTAGTGGCCGTGGACAGGGGAATTACAATGAGCAGTTCTTC. The chain is built from TRBV12-5 and TRBJ2-1; 9 bases match TRBD1. CDR3 length: 15 residues. The J segment lost 4 bases and the V segment lost 6 bases, leaving 7 bases of the junction unmatched. Germline-derived CDR1 and CDR2 are LGHNT and FRNRAP.